The T cell receptor (beta chain) under discussion was sequenced for a study of human T cells and chemical hapten exposure. Study results and limitations: The presence of alopecia in the donors means their immune response may differ from healthy people's. PT1 expanded TCR counts and patch test score were linked, and their correlation was positive. Expanded TCRs were compared with controls, and the expanded TCRs formed significantly more large CDR3 similarity clusters.

Germline lookup yields CDR1 SGHRS and CDR2 YFSETQ. J lost 0 bases, V lost 2 bases, and 3 bases had no gene match. This CDR3 contains 16 residues. TCRdb called the RACE reads again in MiXCR, with one record for every CDR3 protein. The sample includes about 98,000 distinct CDR3 sequences, 10% to 11% of them seen just once. This clonotype occurred a few times. As yet, its antigen is unknown. The time point is: pre-sensitization, week 0. Treatment denoted: therapeutic diphenylcyclopropenone sensitization with weekly scalp DPC. The TCR originated in a woman aged 55-69 years with alopecia areata. Some clones in this sample may be carry-over from other donors' samples. J is TRBJ2-3 and V is TRBV5-1; 10 positions match TRBD1. The sample was whole blood, taken in connection with sensitization to the hapten diphenylcyclopropenone (DPC). The CDR3: CASSFRQGASTDTQYF. CDR3 DNA sequence: TGCGCCAGCAGCTTCCGACAGGGGGCGAGCACAGATACGCAGTATTTT.